This passage covers 11 T cell receptor beta chains from one sample sequenced in a study of T cells after yellow fever vaccination. Each CDR3 protein gets one entry after TCRdb re-called the 5' RACE reads with MiXCR. The sample contains about 340,000 distinct CDR3 sequences, 12% of which appear only once. The sample here was CD4+ T cells sorted from PBMCs, taken 15 days after the yellow fever booster vaccination. The receptor source for this set is a man between 18 and 35 years old who received the YFV17D yellow fever vaccine.

A few counts support this clonotype. The chain couples TRBV6-5 to TRBJ2-7; D might be TRBD1 (5 bases). Germline V gene sequence: CDR1 MNHEY, CDR2 SVGAGI. The CDR3 has 14 residues. V was shortened by 6 bases and J by 2 bases, with 14 bases between the two germline ends. In DNA form, the CDR3 reads TGTGCCAGCAGCACTCCAGGGAACCCCTACGAGCAGTACGTC. As protein: CASSTPGNPYEQYV.

This clonotype was counted between two and nine times. The V call is TRBV5-5, the J call TRBJ2-7, with 11 bases that match TRBD2. In germline, CDR1 is SGHKS, CDR2 YYEKEE (reference sequence). The trim removed 2 bases at V and 0 bases at J, leaving 4 bases unmatched. The CDR3 is 16 residues long. CDR3 coding DNA: TGTGCCAGCAGCTTCAGACTAGCGGGGATCTCCTACGAGCAGTACTTC. Residues: CASSFRLAGISYEQYF.

This clonotype has more than one count but fewer than ten. The V call is TRBV5-1, the J call TRBJ1-4, with 10 bases matching TRBD1. After removal of 5 bases from V and 0 bases from J, the junction contained 7 bases not matched to a gene. Per germline, CDR1 SGHRS and CDR2 YFSETQ. The CDR3 totals 17 residues. This CDR3 is CASRQTGGPATNEKLFF. In DNA form, the CDR3 reads TGCGCCAGCAGACAGACAGGGGGCCCTGCAACTAATGAAAAACTGTTTTTT.

This clonotype was observed a handful of times. The J gene is TRBJ2-1, the V gene TRBV11-1, with D unclear. The germline V and J ends were trimmed by 5 bases and 6 bases, with 11 bases remaining between them. Germline values: CDR1 SGHAT, CDR2 FQDESV (reference sequence). The CDR3 extends over 13 amino acids. The CDR3 reads CASSQPVINEQFF. The DNA of the CDR3 is TGTGCCAGCAGCCAGCCGGTTATCAATGAGCAGTTCTTC.

V is TRBV19 and J is TRBJ2-3; the match to TRBD1 covers 7 bases. Looked up from germline, CDR1 is LNHDA and CDR2 is SQIVND (reference sequence). The V segment lost 5 bases and the J segment 14 bases; nucleotides outside the gene matches: 16. This CDR3 region has 14 residues. The CDR3 region has the DNA TGTGCCAGTAGTCCTCGACAGGGATCGACAGTAGGGTATTTT. It translates to CASSPRQGSTVGYF.

This clonotype was seen only once. V and J are TRBV6-6 and TRBJ2-3, with D unresolved. CDR1 is MNHNY, CDR2 SVGAGI, per germline (reference sequence). V lost 6 bases and J lost 8, with 12 bases in between. The CDR3 is 12 residues long. Here the CDR3 DNA reads TGTGCCAGCAGCCTAAGCCGTGGTACGCAGTATTTT. Translated: CASSLSRGTQYF.

This clonotype was seen at least ten times. This chain links TRBV4-3 with TRBJ2-2; D could derive from TRBD1 or TRBD2 (5 bases each). Trimming took 0 bases from V and 7 from J, leaving 12 bases between them. Germline assignment: CDR1 LGHNA and CDR2 YSLEER. This CDR3 is 15 amino acids long. In DNA, the CDR3 is TGCGCCAGCAGCCAAGAGGAAAGAGGGGTCGGGGAGCTGTTTTTT. It yields the protein CASSQEERGVGELFF.

This clonotype showed up just a few times. V and J are TRBV4-1 and TRBJ1-3, with D hard to call. Between the trimmed V and J ends, which lost 5 bases and 3 bases, there was a span of 11 bases. Germline V CDR1 and CDR2: MGHRA, YSYEKL. The CDR3 consists of 14 residues. The CDR3 nucleotides read TGCGCCAGCAGCGGAGCCCGCCTTGGAAACACCATATATTTT. This translates into CASSGARLGNTIYF.

There are many counts of this clonotype. J is TRBJ2-7 and V is TRBV12-3 or TRBV12-4; D is unclear. There are 13 residues in the CDR3. V shed 4 bases and J shed 4 bases, with 11 bases lying between them. CDR3 region: CASSSRLNYEQYV. The CDR3 DNA is TGTGCCAGCAGTTCGCGGCTCAATTACGAGCAGTACGTC.

This clonotype was seen a few times. V gene TRBV27 combines with J gene TRBJ2-1, with TRBD2 matching over 10 bases. CDR1 is MNHEY and CDR2 is SMNVEV in the germline V gene (reference sequence). The J segment lost 7 bases and the V segment lost 4 bases, leaving 16 bases of the junction unmatched. This CDR3 is built from 18 residues. CDR3 DNA: TGTGCCAGCAGTTCTTTACCTAGGACTAGCGGCCCGTGGAATGAGCAGTTCTTC. This gives the protein CASSSLPRTSGPWNEQFF.

This chain joins TRBV11-1 and TRBJ1-1; D is unresolved. The CDR3 is 13 amino acids. The germline V gene encodes CDR1 SGHAT and CDR2 FQDESV (reference sequence). V was cut by 2 bases and J by 4 bases, with 8 bases left in between. CDR3 amino acids: CASSLQPLTEAFF. For the CDR3, the DNA is TGTGCCAGCAGCTTACAACCTCTCACTGAAGCTTTCTTT.